Below, 28 T cell receptor beta chains from the same sample are listed, as sequenced in a study of CXCR3-negative and CXCR3-positive naive CD8 T cells. For these TCRs, the target antigens are not known. Libraries were UMI-labeled 5' RACE TRB cDNA. One entry per CDR3 protein, without DNA, is what TCRdb gives after re-calling the 5' RACE reads. The sample has over 95,000 distinct CDR3 sequences; the top ten hold 0.36%. General study points: Compared with CXCR3-negative naive cells, CXCR3-positive naive cells showed more hydrophobic TRB CDR3s.

What was sequenced was naive CXCR3+ CD8+ T cells from blood. Subset defined: CD45RO-CCR7+CD27+CD95- naive CD8+ T cells expressing CXCR3 (TNR3+). Receptor source: a human donor in good health. Some clones in this sample may be carry-over from other donors' samples.

This rearrangement joins TRBV12-3 or TRBV12-4 to TRBJ2-3. This CDR3 region has 13 residues. CDR3 in amino acids: CASSRTTKDTQYF.

V usage is TRBV4-2 and J usage is TRBJ1-1. The CDR3 sequence is 15 residues long. Germline values: CDR1 LGHNA, CDR2 YNFKEQ. The CDR3 sequence: CASSQGARGGTEAFF.

V gene TRBV7-2 combines with J gene TRBJ1-4. The CDR3 is made up of 15 amino acids. Germline V gene lookup returns CDR1 SGHTA and CDR2 FQGNSA. CDR3 protein: CASSPNSLEFEKLFF. Combining the CDR3 with reference TRBV7-2 and TRBJ1-4 gives the whole variable domain GAGVSQSPSNKVTEKGKDVELRCDPISGHTALYWYRQSLGQGLEFLIYFQGNSAPDKSGLPSDRFSAERTGGSVSTLTIQRTQQEDSAVYLCASSPNSLEFEKLFFGSGTQLSVL.

The J gene is TRBJ2-7, the V gene TRBV29-1; TCRdb gives TRBD2 as the D gene, but with no DNA this cannot be confirmed. The CDR3 consists of 15 residues. From germline, CDR1 is SQVTM and CDR2 ANQGSEA. Here the CDR3 reads CSVEEIGTETYEQYF.

This rearrangement joins TRBV7-9 to TRBJ2-7; TCRdb's D gene call, TRBD1, goes unchecked for lack of DNA. Per the germline V gene, CDR1 is SEHNR and CDR2 is FQNEAQ (reference sequence). The CDR3 extends over 15 amino acids. CDR3 loop: CASDLSRQGNYEQYF. The entire variable domain, with the rest obtained from reference TRBV7-9 and TRBJ2-7, is as follows: DTGVSQNPRHKITKRGQNVTFRCDPISEHNRLYWYRQTLGQGPEFLTYFQNEAQLEKSRLLSDRFSAERPKGSFSTLEIQRTEQGDSAMYLCASDLSRQGNYEQYFGPGTRLTVT.

The genes are TRBV7-2 and TRBJ1-2; TCRdb gives TRBD1 as the D gene, but with no DNA this cannot be confirmed. The CDR3 is 17 amino acids. Germline CDR1 is SGHTA and CDR2 is FQGNSA. The CDR3 spells CASSLDSMLAGDYGYTF.

The chain links TRBV7-9 to TRBJ2-7; without DNA, the TCRdb call of TRBD2 cannot be checked. The CDR3 has 15 residues. Germline V gives CDR1 SEHNR, CDR2 FQNEAQ (reference sequence). The CDR3 loop is CASSPSGRAFPEQYF.

V and J are TRBV7-9 and TRBJ1-1. The germline V gene encodes CDR1 SEHNR and CDR2 FQNEAQ (reference sequence). This CDR3 region has 13 residues. CDR3 residues: CASSLEGSTEAFF.

J is TRBJ1-2 and V is TRBV4-1; TCRdb proposes TRBD1, but this gene call is untestable without DNA. Germline CDR1 MGHRA, CDR2 YSYEKL. CDR3 length: 14 amino acids. The CDR3 region is CASSIPGGDYGYTF.

The gene calls are TRBV14 and TRBJ2-7; TCRdb's D gene call, TRBD1, goes unchecked for lack of DNA. Germline V gives CDR1 SGHDN, CDR2 FVKESK. The CDR3 covers 20 residues. This chain's CDR3 is CASSQFFGERRQGISYEQYF.

This chain links TRBV20-1 with TRBJ2-7. The length of the CDR3 is 13 residues. Germline V gene sequence: CDR1 DFQATT, CDR2 SNEGSKA (reference sequence). This chain's CDR3 is CSARTASSYEQYF.

This chain uses TRBV29-1 with TRBJ2-1; TCRdb picks TRBD2, but there is no DNA to check that call. The CDR3 has 13 amino acids. Germline CDR1 reads SQVTM; CDR2 reads ANQGSEA. This CDR3 is CSYRAGEANEQFF.

The chain links TRBV4-2 to TRBJ2-7; TCRdb outputs TRBD1, but without DNA this stays unchecked. Germline V gene sequence: CDR1 LGHNA, CDR2 YNFKEQ. The CDR3 runs to 15 residues. The CDR3 sequence: CASSQEPGDLYEQYF.

The J gene is TRBJ2-1, the V gene TRBV11-2; absent DNA, TCRdb's TRBD2 call cannot be checked. CDR1 and CDR2 (germline): SGHAT, FQNNGV. The CDR3 is made up of 21 amino acids. CDR3 in amino acids: CASSRGQAGTSGSNMYNEQFF. The full variable domain, with the rest looked up from reference TRBV11-2 and TRBJ2-1, is EAGVAQSPRYKIIEKRQSVAFWCNPISGHATLYWYQQILGQGPKLLIQFQNNGVVDDSQLPKDRFSAERLKGVDSTLKIQPAKLEDSAVYLCASSRGQAGTSGSNMYNEQFFGPGTRLTVL.

The chain uses TRBV7-9 and TRBJ2-1; absent DNA, TCRdb's TRBD1 call cannot be checked. The CDR3 is made up of 15 amino acids. Germline-derived CDR1 and CDR2 are SEHNR and FQNEAQ (reference sequence). CDR3 region: CASSPTGFSYNEQFF.

V and J are TRBV7-2 and TRBJ2-1; the TCRdb call, TRBD2, lacks DNA for checking. CDR1 is SGHTA, CDR2 FQGNSA, per germline. This CDR3 spans 17 amino acids. The CDR3 reads CASSWGLAGGFVNEQFF.

The rearrangement links TRBV21-1 to TRBJ1-5. TRBV21-1 is designated a pseudogene. The CDR3 runs to 14 residues. The CDR3 here is CAAIKGCSLQPQHF.

The rearrangement uses TRBV3-1 and TRBJ1-4; the TCRdb call, TRBD1, lacks DNA for checking. CDR1 is LGHDT and CDR2 is YNNKEL in the germline V gene (reference sequence). CDR3 length equals 16 residues. The CDR3 is CASSQDRDRAGEKLFF.

This chain uses TRBV15 with TRBJ2-2; TCRdb lists TRBD1, though no DNA is available to test this call. CDR1 LNHNV and CDR2 YYDKDF come from the germline V gene (reference sequence). The CDR3 contains 13 residues. CDR3 sequence: CATGTGGIGELFF.

The V gene is TRBV3-1, the J gene TRBJ2-1; lacking DNA, the TRBD2 call made by TCRdb goes unchecked. The V gene's germline CDR1 is LGHDT and CDR2 YNNKEL (reference sequence). This CDR3 is built from 16 residues. The CDR3 sequence is CASSATSGSPYNEQFF.

This rearrangement joins TRBV15 to TRBJ1-6; TCRdb designates TRBD1, a call that cannot be tested without DNA. The CDR3 spans 18 residues. Germline V gene data show CDR1 as LNHNV and CDR2 as YYDKDF (reference sequence). The CDR3 sequence is CATSPLGPQGALVSPLHF.

The gene calls are TRBV19 and TRBJ2-1; without DNA, the TCRdb call of TRBD1 cannot be checked. The CDR3 contains 14 residues. The germline V gene encodes CDR1 LNHDA and CDR2 SQIVND (reference sequence). CDR3 sequence: CASSIGTVYNEQFF.

V and J are TRBV7-9 and TRBJ1-1. Per germline, CDR1 SEHNR and CDR2 FQNEAQ (reference sequence). This CDR3 is 17 amino acids long. The CDR3 spells CASSPVLTRAENTEAFF.

This sequence joins TRBV29-1 and TRBJ2-3; TCRdb picks TRBD2, but there is no DNA to check that call. The V gene's germline CDR1 is SQVTM and CDR2 ANQGSEA. The length of the CDR3 is 17 residues. CDR3 protein: CSVDSVAGAPTMDTQYF.

The chain combines TRBV12-3 or TRBV12-4 with TRBJ2-2. The CDR3 totals 15 residues. The CDR3 spells CASSLNGANTGELFF.

The chain combines TRBV29-1 with TRBJ2-3; as DNA is missing, the TRBD1 call by TCRdb cannot be tested. The CDR3 has 15 amino acids. Germline V lookup: CDR1 SQVTM, CDR2 ANQGSEA. The CDR3 loop is CSVANRGQRTDTQYF.

The V gene is TRBV28, the J gene TRBJ1-2; the D call of TRBD1 rests on TCRdb alone, since no DNA is present to check it. CDR1 is MDHEN, CDR2 SYDVKM, per germline. There are 14 residues in the CDR3. The CDR3 spells CASRGTGTGYGYTF.

The V gene is TRBV12-3 or TRBV12-4, the J gene TRBJ1-1; the D call of TRBD1 rests on TCRdb alone, since no DNA is present to check it. This CDR3 contains 15 residues. Here the CDR3 reads CASSLGQLMNTEAFF.